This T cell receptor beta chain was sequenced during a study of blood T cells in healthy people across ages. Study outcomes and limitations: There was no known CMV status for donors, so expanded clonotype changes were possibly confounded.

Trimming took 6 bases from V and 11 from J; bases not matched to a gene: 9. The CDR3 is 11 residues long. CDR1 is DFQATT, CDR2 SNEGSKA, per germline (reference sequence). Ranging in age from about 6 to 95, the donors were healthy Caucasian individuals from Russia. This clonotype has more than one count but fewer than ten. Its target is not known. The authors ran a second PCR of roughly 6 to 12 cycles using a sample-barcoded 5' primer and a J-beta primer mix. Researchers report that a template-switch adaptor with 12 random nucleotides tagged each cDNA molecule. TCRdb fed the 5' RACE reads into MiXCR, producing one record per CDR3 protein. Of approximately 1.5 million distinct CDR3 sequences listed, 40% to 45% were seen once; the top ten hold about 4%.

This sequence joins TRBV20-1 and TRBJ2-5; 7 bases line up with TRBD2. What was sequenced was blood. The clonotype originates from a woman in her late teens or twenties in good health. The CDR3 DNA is TGCAGTGCACGGGGAGGGAATGAGCAGTACTTC. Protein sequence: CSARGGNEQYF.